What follows are 12 T cell receptor beta chains derived from one specimen sequenced in a study of blood T cell repertoires in COVID-19. This table comes from immunoSEQ multiplex PCR, and its TCRdb copy is limited to in-frame clones, with some not included. Of tens of thousands of clones in the sample, roughly 85% were seen once. Sequenced material: peripheral blood. The receptors shown here come from a man aged 25 to 40 with acute or convalescent COVID-19.

The V gene is TRBV29-1, the J gene TRBJ2-7, with D unresolved. The V end was cut by 2 bases, the J end by 4 bases, with 9 bases between. CDR1 SQVTM and CDR2 ANQGSEA come from the germline V gene. The CDR3 loop spans 12 amino acids. The CDR3 reads CSVELQDYEQYF. Here the CDR3 DNA reads TGCAGCGTTGAATTACAAGATTACGAGCAGTACTTC.

V usage is TRBV2 and J usage is TRBJ1-2; TRBD1 is a possible D gene (5 bases). Trimming pared 4 bases from V and 4 bases from J, leaving 13 bases between. This CDR3 region has 14 residues. Germline-derived CDR1 and CDR2 are SNHLY and FYNNEI. DNA for the CDR3: TGTGCCAGCAGTGGGGGCACCGAAATCTATGGCTACACCTTC. It translates to CASSGGTEIYGYTF.

The table lists this clone with a count of one. The genes are TRBV24-1 and TRBJ1-2; D might be TRBD1 (6 bases). The V end lost 7 bases, the J end lost 7 bases, and 12 bases lay between the germline ends. Germline values: CDR1 KGHDR, CDR2 SFDVKD. This CDR3 contains 12 residues. CDR3 amino acids: CATSNRVGGYTF. The CDR3 DNA follows: TGTGCCACCAGCAACAGGGTTGGTGGCTACACCTTC.

The chain couples TRBV6-6 to TRBJ1-6; D is undetermined. V was pared by 5 bases and J by 12 bases, with 11 bases between. Looked up from germline, CDR1 is MNHNY and CDR2 is SVGAGI (reference sequence). The CDR3 loop spans 12 amino acids. The CDR3 loop is CASSQPQKPLHF. The CDR3 nucleotides are TGTGCCAGCAGTCAACCCCAGAAACCCCTCCACTTT.

V gene TRBV7-2 combines with J gene TRBJ1-3; TRBD1 might be the D (5 bases). The CDR3 runs to 13 residues. Per germline, CDR1 SGHTA and CDR2 FQGNSA. Trimming shortened V by 5 bases and J by 8 bases, and 13 bases separated the two germline ends. For the CDR3, the DNA is TGTGCCAGCAGCCCCTTCAGGGCGGACACCATATATTTT. As protein: CASSPFRADTIYF.

The sample holds a few counts of this clone. This chain joins TRBV5-6 and TRBJ1-2; 7 bases agree with TRBD1. This CDR3 has 14 amino acids. Germline-derived CDR1 and CDR2 are SGHDT and YYEEEE. V trimming: 4 bases; J trimming: 4 bases; junction bases outside the gene matches: 7. The CDR3 here is CASSAKGALYGYTF. CDR3 sequence (DNA): TGTGCCAGCAGCGCTAAGGGGGCCCTCTATGGCTACACCTTC.

The chain links TRBV4-1 to TRBJ1-1, with D unresolved. The germline gives CDR1 MGHRA, CDR2 YSYEKL. With 2 bases removed from V and 0 bases from J, the gap between germline ends came to 10 bases. The CDR3 loop spans 15 amino acids. CDR3 coding DNA: TGCGCCAGCAGCCAACAGGAGGGTATGAACACTGAAGCTTTCTTT. Its protein is CASSQQEGMNTEAFF.

This sequence joins TRBV4-1 and TRBJ2-3; 10 nucleotides match TRBD2. The CDR3 is 16 residues long. Germline CDR1 and CDR2: MGHRA and YSYEKL. After removal of 2 bases from V and 1 base from J, the junction contained 3 bases not matched to a gene. The CDR3, as DNA: TGCGCCAGCAGCCAAACCGGGACTAGCGGCACAGATACGCAGTATTTT. Its translation: CASSQTGTSGTDTQYF.

V gene TRBV15 combines with J gene TRBJ2-7; D not certain. This CDR3 is 14 amino acids long. Germline CDR1 LNHNV, CDR2 YYDKDF (reference sequence). V lost 1 base, J lost 0 bases, and 7 bases lay in between. CDR3 residues: CATSRVLSSYEQYF. The CDR3, as DNA: TGTGCCACCAGCAGAGTCCTGAGCTCCTACGAGCAGTACTTC.

The rearrangement joins TRBV28 to TRBJ1-2, with D unclear. V was shortened by 3 bases and J by 4 bases, with 12 bases between the two germline ends. The CDR3 covers 14 residues. Germline V lookup: CDR1 MDHEN, CDR2 SYDVKM. The CDR3 bases are TGTGCCAGCAGTTTTGCAGGTTCCTCCTATGGCTACACCTTC. This codes for CASSFAGSSYGYTF.

The rearrangement joins TRBV18 to TRBJ2-3; 7 bases map to TRBD2. This CDR3 spans 18 amino acids. With V trimmed by 4 bases and J by 4 bases, 17 bases remained unmatched. Germline V lookup: CDR1 KGHSH, CDR2 LQKENI. CDR3 region: CASSRVGLMRESADTQYF. CDR3 bases: TGTGCCAGCTCACGAGTGGGCCTTATGCGGGAGAGCGCAGATACGCAGTATTTT.

The CDR3 protein is CASSPNPDSTKQPQHF. CDR3 bases: TGTGCCAGCAGCCCCAACCCGGACAGTACGAAACAGCCCCAGCATTTT. The rearrangement links TRBV9 to TRBJ1-5; a weak D match, TRBD1 (6 bases). The length of the CDR3 is 16 residues. CDR1 is SGDLS, CDR2 YYNGEE, per germline. V was pared by 4 bases and J by 7 bases, with 21 bases between. The whole variable domain, filled in from reference TRBV9 and TRBJ1-5, reads DSGVTQTPKHLITATGQRVTLRCSPRSGDLSVYWYQQSLDQGLQFLIQYYNGEERAKGNILERFSAQQFPDLHSELNLSSLELGDSALYFCASSPNPDSTKQPQHFGDGTRLSIL.